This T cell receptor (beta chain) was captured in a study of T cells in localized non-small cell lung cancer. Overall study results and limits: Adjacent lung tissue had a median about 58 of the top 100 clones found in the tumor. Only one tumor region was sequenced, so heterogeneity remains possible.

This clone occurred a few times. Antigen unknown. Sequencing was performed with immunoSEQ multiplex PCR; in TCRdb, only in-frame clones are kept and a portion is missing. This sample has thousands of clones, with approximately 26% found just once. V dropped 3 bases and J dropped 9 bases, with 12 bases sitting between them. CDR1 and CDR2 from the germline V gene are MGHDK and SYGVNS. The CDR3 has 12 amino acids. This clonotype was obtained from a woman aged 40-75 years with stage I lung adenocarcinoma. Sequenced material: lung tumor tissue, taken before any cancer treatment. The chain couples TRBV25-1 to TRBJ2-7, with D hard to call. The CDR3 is CASSDEAFGQYF. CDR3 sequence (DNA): TGTGCCAGCAGTGATGAGGCATTTGGGCAGTACTTC.